This passage covers 2 T cell receptor beta chains from one sample sequenced in a study of blood T cell repertoires in COVID-19. Some clones are missing from TCRdb's copy, which holds only in-frame ones; the method was immunoSEQ multiplex PCR. The sample shows over 200,000 clones, 80% to 90% of them seen only once. The sample comprised peripheral blood. The source of these receptors is a man aged 25-45 years with COVID-19, enrolled during active disease.

The V gene is TRBV29-1, the J gene TRBJ2-7, with D possibly TRBD2 on 6 matching bases. V was shortened by 6 bases and J by 7 bases, with 19 bases between the two germline ends. Germline CDR1 and CDR2: SQVTM and ANQGSEA. The CDR3 sequence is 13 residues long. The DNA for the CDR3 is TGCAGCGTACGGGACTCCTCGCTCCTGGAGCAGTACTTC. Translated, it gives CSVRDSSLLEQYF.

This rearrangement joins TRBV5-1 to TRBJ2-7, with D possibly being TRBD1 (6 bases). Germline values: CDR1 SGHRS, CDR2 YFSETQ. This CDR3 contains 18 residues. V lost 1 base and J 1 base, leaving 21 bases between the germline ends. The CDR3 sequence is CASSLRPPTGIQSYEQYF. CDR3 in DNA: TGCGCCAGCAGCTTGCGCCCACCTACAGGGATCCAATCCTACGAGCAGTACTTC.